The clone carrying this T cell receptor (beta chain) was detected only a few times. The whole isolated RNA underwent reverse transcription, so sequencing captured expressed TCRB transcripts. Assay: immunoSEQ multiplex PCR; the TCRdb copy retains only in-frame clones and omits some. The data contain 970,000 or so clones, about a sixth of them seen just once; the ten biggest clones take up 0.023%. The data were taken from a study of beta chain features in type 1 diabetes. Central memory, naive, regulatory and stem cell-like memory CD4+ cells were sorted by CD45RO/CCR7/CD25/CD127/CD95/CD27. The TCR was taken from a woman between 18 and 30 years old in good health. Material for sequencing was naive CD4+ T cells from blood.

The CDR3 sequence is CASSLTGSLNTEAFF. The CDR3 region has the DNA TGTGCCAGCAGTTTGACGGGGAGTTTGAACACTGAAGCTTTCTTT. V is TRBV6-6 and J is TRBJ1-1; no reliable D call. V lost 4 bases to trimming and J lost 0 bases, with 12 bases between them. The V gene's germline CDR1 is MNHNY and CDR2 SVGAGI (reference sequence). This CDR3 has 15 amino acids.